This T cell receptor beta chain emerged from a study of shared clonotypes between healthy human individuals. Study-wide points: Researchers sampled only blood; tissue repertoires likely differ. Naive subsets generally had larger estimated richness than memory subsets.

In the case of this clone: Its target is not known.

This CDR3 region has 13 residues. V was clipped by 4 bases and J by 4 bases, with 11 bases between them. Germline CDR1 is MNHNS and CDR2 is SASEGT. TCRdb keeps only in-frame clones here, not all; method: immunoSEQ multiplex PCR. This sample yields about 1,800,000 clones, of which about 95% are seen a single time; around 1% belongs to the top ten. Positive CCR7 selection of CD45RO-negative cells yielded the naive CD8 cells, and terminally differentiated effector memory CD45RA+ cells were excluded. Sample: naive CD8+ T cells sorted from blood. The chain links TRBV6-1 to TRBJ2-7; tentatively, D is TRBD1 (5 bases). The TCR comes from a young man in good health. For the CDR3, the DNA is TGTGCCAGCAGTGCGGACAAGGGTTACGAGCAGTACTTC. Amino acids: CASSADKGYEQYF.